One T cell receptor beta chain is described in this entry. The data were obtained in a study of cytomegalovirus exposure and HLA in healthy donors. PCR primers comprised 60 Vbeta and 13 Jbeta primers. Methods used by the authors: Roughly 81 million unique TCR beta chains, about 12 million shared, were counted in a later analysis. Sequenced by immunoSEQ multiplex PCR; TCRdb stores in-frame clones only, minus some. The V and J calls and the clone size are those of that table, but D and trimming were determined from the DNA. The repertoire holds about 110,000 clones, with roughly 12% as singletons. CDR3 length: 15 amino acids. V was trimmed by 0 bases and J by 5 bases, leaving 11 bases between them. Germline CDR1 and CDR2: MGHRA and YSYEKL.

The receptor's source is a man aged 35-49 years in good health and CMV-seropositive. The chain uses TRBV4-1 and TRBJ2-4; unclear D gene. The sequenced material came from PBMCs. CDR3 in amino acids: CASSQDLMSENIQYF. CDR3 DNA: TGCGCCAGCAGCCAAGATCTCATGTCGGAAAACATTCAGTACTTC.